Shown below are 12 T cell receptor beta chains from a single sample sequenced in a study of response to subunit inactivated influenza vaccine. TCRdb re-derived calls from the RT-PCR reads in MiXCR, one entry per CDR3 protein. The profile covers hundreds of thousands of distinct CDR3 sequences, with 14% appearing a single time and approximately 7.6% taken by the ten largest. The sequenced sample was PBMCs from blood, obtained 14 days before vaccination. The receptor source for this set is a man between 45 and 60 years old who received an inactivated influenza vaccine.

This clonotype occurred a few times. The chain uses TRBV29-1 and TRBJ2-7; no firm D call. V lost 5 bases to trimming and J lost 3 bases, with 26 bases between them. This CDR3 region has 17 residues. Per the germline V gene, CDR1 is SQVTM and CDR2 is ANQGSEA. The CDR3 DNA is TGCAGCGTTCGCGGTGGCTCGGCGACCCAAGGTTACTACGAGCAGTACTTC. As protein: CSVRGGSATQGYYEQYF.

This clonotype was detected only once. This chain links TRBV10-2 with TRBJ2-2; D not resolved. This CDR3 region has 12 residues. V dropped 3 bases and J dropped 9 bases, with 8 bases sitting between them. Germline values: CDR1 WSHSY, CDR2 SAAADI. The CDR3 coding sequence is TGCGCCAGCAGTGACCGACTCCGGGAGCTGTTTTTT. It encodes CASSDRLRELFF.

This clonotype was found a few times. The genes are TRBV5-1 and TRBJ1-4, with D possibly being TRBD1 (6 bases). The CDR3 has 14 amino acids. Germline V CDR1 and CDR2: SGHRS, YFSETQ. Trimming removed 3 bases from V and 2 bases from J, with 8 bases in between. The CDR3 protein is CASSSGETNEKLFF. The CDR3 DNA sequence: TGCGCCAGCAGCTCAGGGGAGACTAATGAAAAACTGTTTTTT.

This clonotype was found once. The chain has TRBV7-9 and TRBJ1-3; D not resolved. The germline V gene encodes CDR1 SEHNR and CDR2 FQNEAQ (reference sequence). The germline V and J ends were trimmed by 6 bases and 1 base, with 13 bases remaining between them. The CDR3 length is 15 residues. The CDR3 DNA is TGTGCCAGCAGACCCTCTGGCGAGTCTGGAAACACCATATATTTT. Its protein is CASRPSGESGNTIYF.

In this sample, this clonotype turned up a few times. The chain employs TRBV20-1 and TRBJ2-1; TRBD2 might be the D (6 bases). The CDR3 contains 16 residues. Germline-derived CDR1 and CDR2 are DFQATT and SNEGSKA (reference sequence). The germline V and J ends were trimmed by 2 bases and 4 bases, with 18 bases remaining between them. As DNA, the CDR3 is TGCAGTGCTAGACCCGGGAGTAGTGGATCGTACAATGAGCAGTTCTTC. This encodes CSARPGSSGSYNEQFF.

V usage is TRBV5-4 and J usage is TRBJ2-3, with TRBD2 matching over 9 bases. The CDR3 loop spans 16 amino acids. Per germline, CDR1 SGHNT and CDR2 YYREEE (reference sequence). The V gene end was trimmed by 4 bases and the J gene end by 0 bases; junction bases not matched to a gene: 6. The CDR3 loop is CASSRPLAGSTDTQYF. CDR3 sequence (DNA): TGTGCCAGCAGCCGTCCACTAGCGGGTAGCACAGATACGCAGTATTTT.

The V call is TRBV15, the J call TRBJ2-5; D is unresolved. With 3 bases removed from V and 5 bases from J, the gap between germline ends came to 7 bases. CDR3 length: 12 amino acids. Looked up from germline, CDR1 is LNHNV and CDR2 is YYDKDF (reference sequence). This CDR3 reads CATSRVGETQYF. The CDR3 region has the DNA TGTGCCACCAGCAGGGTGGGGGAGACCCAGTACTTC.

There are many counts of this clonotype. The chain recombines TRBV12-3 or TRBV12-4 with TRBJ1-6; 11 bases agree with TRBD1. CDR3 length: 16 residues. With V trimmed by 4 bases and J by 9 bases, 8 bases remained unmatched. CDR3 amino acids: CASSSHGQGAGSPLHF. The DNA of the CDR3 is TGTGCCAGCAGTTCCCACGGACAGGGGGCGGGTTCACCCCTCCACTTT.

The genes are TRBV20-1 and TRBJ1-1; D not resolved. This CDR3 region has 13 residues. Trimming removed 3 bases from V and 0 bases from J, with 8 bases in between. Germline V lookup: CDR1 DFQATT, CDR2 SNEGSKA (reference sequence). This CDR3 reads CSASGQMNTEAFF. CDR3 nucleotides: TGCAGTGCTAGTGGCCAGATGAACACTGAAGCTTTCTTT.

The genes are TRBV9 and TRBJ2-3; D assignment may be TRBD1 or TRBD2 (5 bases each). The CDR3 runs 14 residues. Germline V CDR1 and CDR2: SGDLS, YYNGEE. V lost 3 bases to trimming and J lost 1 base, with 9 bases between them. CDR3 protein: CASSGRDGTDTQYF. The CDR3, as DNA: TGTGCCAGCAGCGGAAGGGACGGCACAGATACGCAGTATTTT.

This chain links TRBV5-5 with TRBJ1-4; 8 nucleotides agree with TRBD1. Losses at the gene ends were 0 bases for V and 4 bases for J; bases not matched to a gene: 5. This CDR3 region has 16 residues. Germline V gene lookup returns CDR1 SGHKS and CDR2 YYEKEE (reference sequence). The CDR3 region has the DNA TGTGCCAGCAGCTTGGCGGGGGGACAGGATAATGAAAAACTGTTTTTT. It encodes CASSLAGGQDNEKLFF. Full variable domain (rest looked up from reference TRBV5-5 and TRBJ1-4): DAGVTQSPTHLIKTRGQQVTLRCSPISGHKSVSWYQQVLGQGPQFIFQYYEKEERGRGNFPDRFSARQFPNYSSELNVNALLLGDSALYLCASSLAGGQDNEKLFFGSGTQLSVL.

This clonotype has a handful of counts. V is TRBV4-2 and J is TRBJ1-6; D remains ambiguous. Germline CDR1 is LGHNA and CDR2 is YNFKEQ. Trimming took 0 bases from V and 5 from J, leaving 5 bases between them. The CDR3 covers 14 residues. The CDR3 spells CASSQDPDNSPLHF. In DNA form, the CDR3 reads TGTGCCAGCAGCCAAGATCCAGATAATTCACCCCTCCACTTT.